These 3 T cell receptor beta chains were all obtained from the same sample, sequenced in a study of response to subunit inactivated influenza vaccine (dated 2018 in TCRdb). Library method: RT-PCR. Instrument used: Illumina HiSeq 2500. TCRdb reprocessing: public reads trimmed at Q25 with fastp, clones called with MiXCR, in-frame beta chains kept. All rows with the same CDR3 protein become a single entry with the most common DNA and genes. Present in this sample are 500,000 to 550,000 distinct CDR3 sequences, less than 25% of which were seen just once. The top ten hold 2.8% of the sample. These sequences were also reported in another study, on T cells expressing NK-cell markers. The second study's paper adds: 5'RACE template switching, by which a universal primer site and unique molecular identifiers were added, was used to make TCR beta cDNA libraries.

This material consisted of CD4+ T cells sorted from PBMCs, taken 11 to 12 days after vaccination. Source of these receptors: a man aged 50-59 years who received an inactivated influenza vaccine. Donor details come from another sample of the same person, matched by shared clones.

This chain connects TRBV7-2 to TRBJ2-1; 7 nucleotides align to TRBD1. Germline CDR1 is SGHTA and CDR2 is FQGNSA. This CDR3 is built from 15 residues. The ends lost 6 bases at V and 8 bases at J; junction bases unmatched: 13. CDR3 sequence reads: CASSRQGNREYEQFF. The CDR3 DNA sequence: TGTGCCAGCAGTAGACAGGGTAATCGGGAATATGAGCAGTTCTTC.

The gene calls are TRBV11-2 and TRBJ1-2, with 10 bases lining up with TRBD1. There are 15 residues in the CDR3. The germline gives CDR1 SGHAT, CDR2 FQNNGV. V shed 0 bases, J shed 8 bases, and the junction held 6 bases outside the gene matches. The CDR3 loop reads CASSLEPGDRGGYTF. The CDR3 bases are TGTGCCAGCAGCTTAGAGCCAGGGGACAGGGGCGGCTACACCTTC.

This clonotype was seen a few times. The V gene is TRBV4-1, the J gene TRBJ2-4, with TRBD2 as a possible D gene (6 bases). This CDR3 is 17 amino acids long. The V end was cut by 0 bases, the J end by 4 bases, with 16 bases between. CDR1 MGHRA and CDR2 YSYEKL come from the germline V gene. The CDR3 DNA reads as TGCGCCAGCAGCCAAGAGATCGGAGTAGCGGTTAAAAACATTCAGTACTTC. This sequence encodes CASSQEIGVAVKNIQYF.